The TCR beta chain described here comes from a study of cytomegalovirus exposure and HLA in healthy donors. Whole-study findings and limits: As immune exposure information, only CMV serostatus was available.

This PCR relied on a set of 60 Vbeta primers and 13 Jbeta primers. Clones were sequenced by immunoSEQ multiplex PCR, and TCRdb holds only the in-frame ones, with some missing. The sample includes approximately 220,000 clones, approximately 80% seen only once; the top ten take approximately 0.22%. Germline V gene lookup returns CDR1 SGDLS and CDR2 YYNGEE. The CDR3 is made up of 15 amino acids. J lost 5 bases, V lost 4 bases, and 9 bases had no gene match. Remarks on this clone: What it binds is not known.

The chain joins TRBV9 to TRBJ1-1, with TRBD1 identical over 9 bases. Sequencing was done on a sample of PBMCs. The receptor comes from a girl aged 2-9 years in good health and CMV-seronegative. CDR3 region: CASSKDRGVGTEAFF. The CDR3 bases are TGTGCCAGCAGCAAAGACAGGGGGGTCGGGACTGAAGCTTTCTTT. Using reference TRBV9 and TRBJ1-1 for the parts outside the CDR3, the full variable domain is DSGVTQTPKHLITATGQRVTLRCSPRSGDLSVYWYQQSLDQGLQFLIQYYNGEERAKGNILERFSAQQFPDLHSELNLSSLELGDSALYFCASSKDRGVGTEAFFGQGTRLTVV.